The rows below give T cell receptor beta chains drawn from one sample of a study of blood T cells in healthy people across ages. Each CDR3 protein is one row after TCRdb ran MiXCR on the 5' RACE reads. The sample yields fewer than 1,200,000 distinct CDR3 sequences, about 23% seen once. This same sample was also part of a study on T cells of mothers and their children.

The sample was blood. The receptor set was obtained from a girl aged 2-10 years in good health. CDR3s include the opening cysteine and the closing phenylalanine or tryptophan. The order of the fields is J gene, V gene, D gene, clone size, CDR3 DNA, CDR3 protein. The D gene is left open where the match is weak. Only some rows state a clone size, as once, few, many or a class for expanded clones.

J: TRBJ1-1; V: TRBV28; D: .; size: .; DNA: TGTGCCAGCAGTTTAGAAAAAACCAAAGCTTTCTTT; CDR3: CASSLEKTKAFF
J: TRBJ2-5; V: TRBV10-1; D: TRBD1; size: .; DNA: TGCGCCAGCAGTGAGTTAACAGGGGGTAAGGAGACCCAGTACTTC; CDR3: CASSELTGGKETQYF
J: TRBJ2-7; V: TRBV7-2; D: .; size: few; DNA: TGTGCCAGCAGCTTATGGGTCGACGAGCAGTACTTC; CDR3: CASSLWVDEQYF
J: TRBJ2-1; V: TRBV6-2/TRBV6-3; D: .; size: .; DNA: TGTGCCAGCTTCGGAGACTACCATAAGCCCTACAATGAGCAGTTCTTC; CDR3: CASFGDYHKPYNEQFF
J: TRBJ1-2; V: TRBV5-1; D: .; size: few; DNA: TGCGCCAGCAACTCCCCACCCGGGACTTCCTATGGCTACACCTTC; CDR3: CASNSPPGTSYGYTF
J: TRBJ2-7; V: TRBV6-5; D: .; size: .; DNA: TGTGCCACCGGGGGACACTACGAGCAGTACTTC; CDR3: CATGGHYEQYF
J: TRBJ2-4; V: TRBV12-3/TRBV12-4; D: TRBD1; size: few; DNA: TGTGCCAGCAGCTCTCCCGGGACAGGAGAAAACATTCAGTACTTC; CDR3: CASSSPGTGENIQYF
J: TRBJ2-5; V: TRBV20-1; D: .; size: few; DNA: TGCAGTGCTCCTAAGTCCGGGTCTCCCCAAGAGACCCAGTACTTC; CDR3: CSAPKSGSPQETQYF
J: TRBJ2-2; V: TRBV29-1; D: .; size: few; DNA: TGCAGCGTTGAAGAGGCGGGGATCGGGGAGCTGTTTTTT; CDR3: CSVEEAGIGELFF
J: TRBJ2-3; V: TRBV29-1; D: TRBD2; size: .; DNA: TGCAGCGTTGAAAGAGCGGGGATCACAGATACGCAGTATTTT; CDR3: CSVERAGITDTQYF
J: TRBJ2-7; V: TRBV10-3; D: TRBD1; size: few; DNA: TGTGCCATCAGACAACAGGGGGCAAAGTACTTC; CDR3: CAIRQQGAKYF
J: TRBJ2-3; V: TRBV5-1; D: TRBD1; size: .; DNA: TGCGCCAGCAGCTCCTCGACAGGGGGAGATACGCAGTATTTT; CDR3: CASSSSTGGDTQYF
J: TRBJ2-7; V: TRBV5-1; D: .; size: .; DNA: TGCGCCAGCACACCGAACCACCGACCCAGATACGAGCAGTACTTC; CDR3: CASTPNHRPRYEQYF
J: TRBJ2-5; V: TRBV11-2; D: .; size: few; DNA: TGTGCCAGCAGCCCAGGCTTAGGAGGGAGAGAGCAGTACTTC; CDR3: CASSPGLGGREQYF
J: TRBJ2-1; V: TRBV3-1; D: .; size: few; DNA: TGTGCCAGCAGCCAATATAAGGCAGCCAATGAGCAGTTCTTC; CDR3: CASSQYKAANEQFF
J: TRBJ2-5; V: TRBV29-1; D: .; size: .; DNA: TGCAGCGTTGGCCCAGGGGAGAGAGGGGAGACCCAGTACTTC; CDR3: CSVGPGERGETQYF
J: TRBJ1-2; V: TRBV4-1; D: .; size: .; DNA: TGCGCCAGCAGCCAAGATCCAGTGGGGTCAGAGAACTTCTATGGCTACACCTTC; CDR3: CASSQDPVGSENFYGYTF
J: TRBJ2-3; V: TRBV11-2; D: .; size: few; DNA: TGTGCCAGCAGCCCCTCCTCACAGCTGGTTATGAGAGGCAACTTCACAGATACGCAGTATTTT; CDR3: CASSPSSQLVMRGNFTDTQYF
J: TRBJ2-5; V: TRBV2; D: .; size: .; DNA: TGTGCCAGCAGTGAAGTGGGGGGTGTGTGGACCCAGTACTTC; CDR3: CASSEVGGVWTQYF
J: TRBJ2-1; V: TRBV29-1; D: TRBD2; size: .; DNA: TGCAGCGCCCCCCTAGCGGGAGTTGACAATGAGCAGTTCTTC; CDR3: CSAPLAGVDNEQFF
J: TRBJ1-1; V: TRBV29-1; D: TRBD1; size: many; DNA: TGCAGCGTTGGACAGGGGAACACTGAAGCTTTCTTT; CDR3: CSVGQGNTEAFF
J: TRBJ1-1; V: TRBV7-2; D: .; size: .; DNA: TGTGCCAGCAGCGTACCGGTTGCAGAAGCTTTCTTT; CDR3: CASSVPVAEAFF
J: TRBJ2-7; V: TRBV4-3; D: .; size: few; DNA: TGCGCCAGCAGCCAAGATAATACAAGAGACTCCTACGAGCAGTACTTC; CDR3: CASSQDNTRDSYEQYF
J: TRBJ2-1; V: TRBV5-1; D: TRBD2; size: .; DNA: TGCGCCAGCAGCCCCGGACTAGTTACATCCGTTGAGCAGTTCTTC; CDR3: CASSPGLVTSVEQFF
J: TRBJ1-1; V: TRBV27; D: TRBD1; size: .; DNA: TGTGCCAGCAGTTGGGGCCAGGGGGAAGGTGAAGCTTTCTTT; CDR3: CASSWGQGEGEAFF
J: TRBJ2-4; V: TRBV29-1; D: .; size: .; DNA: TGCAGCGCCACGGCACAGGGAGGAAACATTCAGTACTTC; CDR3: CSATAQGGNIQYF
J: TRBJ2-3; V: TRBV12-5; D: .; size: .; DNA: TGTGCTAGTGGTTTGATGGGGGCCGCAGATACGCAGTATTTT; CDR3: CASGLMGAADTQYF
J: TRBJ2-7; V: TRBV20-1; D: TRBD2; size: few; DNA: TGCAGTGCTAGACTGGGCGGGAGCCCCTACGAGCAGTACTTC; CDR3: CSARLGGSPYEQYF